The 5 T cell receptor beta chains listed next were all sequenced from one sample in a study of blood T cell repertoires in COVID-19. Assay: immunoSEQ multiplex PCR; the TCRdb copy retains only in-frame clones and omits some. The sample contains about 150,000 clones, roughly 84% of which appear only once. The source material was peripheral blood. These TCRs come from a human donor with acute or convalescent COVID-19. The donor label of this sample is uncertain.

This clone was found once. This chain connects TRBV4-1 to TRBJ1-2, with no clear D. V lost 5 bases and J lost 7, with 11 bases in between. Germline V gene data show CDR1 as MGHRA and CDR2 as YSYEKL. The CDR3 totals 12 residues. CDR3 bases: TGCGCCAGCAGCACGGGAGGGTTTGGCTACACCTTC. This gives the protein CASSTGGFGYTF.

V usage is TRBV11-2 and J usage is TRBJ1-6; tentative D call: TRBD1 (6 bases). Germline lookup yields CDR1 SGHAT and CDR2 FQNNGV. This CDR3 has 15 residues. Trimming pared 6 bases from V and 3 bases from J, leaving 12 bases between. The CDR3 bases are TGTGCCAGCAGACCACAGGGAATCTATAATTCACCCCTCCACTTT. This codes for CASRPQGIYNSPLHF.

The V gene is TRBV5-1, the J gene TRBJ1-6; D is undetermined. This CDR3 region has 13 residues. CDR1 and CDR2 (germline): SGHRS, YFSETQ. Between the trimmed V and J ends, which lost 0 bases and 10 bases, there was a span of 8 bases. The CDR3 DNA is TGCGCCAGCAGCTTGGCTGGCGGATCACCCCTCCACTTT. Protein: CASSLAGGSPLHF.

As DNA, the CDR3 is TGCGCCAGCAGCTTGGAGCAGGGGGCACGTGGAAACACCATATATTTT. Translated, it gives CASSLEQGARGNTIYF. This chain links TRBV5-1 with TRBJ1-3, with 8 bases lining up with TRBD1. V shed 0 bases, J shed 3 bases, and the junction held 5 bases outside the gene matches. The CDR3 has 16 residues. CDR1 and CDR2 (germline): SGHRS, YFSETQ.

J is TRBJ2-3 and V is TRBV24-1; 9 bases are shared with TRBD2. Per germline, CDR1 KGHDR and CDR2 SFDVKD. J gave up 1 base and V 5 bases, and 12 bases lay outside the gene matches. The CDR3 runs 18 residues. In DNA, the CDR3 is TGTGCCACCAGTGGTCTAGGGTTAGCGGGAGTCGGCACAGATACGCAGTATTTT. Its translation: CATSGLGLAGVGTDTQYF.